This T cell receptor (beta chain) was retrieved from a study of multiple sclerosis patients with progressive multifocal leukoencephalopathy. Time point specified: before natalizumab initiation. The length of the CDR3 is 16 residues. CDR1 SGHAT and CDR2 FQNNGV come from the germline V gene. The V segment lost 3 bases and the J segment 2 bases; nucleotides outside the gene matches: 10. The survey-level immunoSEQ assay was used. Clones were read by immunoSEQ multiplex PCR, and TCRdb kept only the in-frame ones, dropping some. Among roughly 28,000 clones listed, 88% were seen once. In regard to this clone: Antigen unknown.

Findings of the study overall: The findings' link to JC virus versus immunocompromise remained uncertain.

The sequenced sample was PBMCs. V gene TRBV11-2 combines with J gene TRBJ2-7, with TRBD1 matching 7 bases. This clonotype was obtained from a human donor with multiple sclerosis. The CDR3, as DNA: TGTGCCAGCAGCTTGTCGGGTAACAGGGGTACCTACGAGCAGTACTTC. Residues: CASSLSGNRGTYEQYF.